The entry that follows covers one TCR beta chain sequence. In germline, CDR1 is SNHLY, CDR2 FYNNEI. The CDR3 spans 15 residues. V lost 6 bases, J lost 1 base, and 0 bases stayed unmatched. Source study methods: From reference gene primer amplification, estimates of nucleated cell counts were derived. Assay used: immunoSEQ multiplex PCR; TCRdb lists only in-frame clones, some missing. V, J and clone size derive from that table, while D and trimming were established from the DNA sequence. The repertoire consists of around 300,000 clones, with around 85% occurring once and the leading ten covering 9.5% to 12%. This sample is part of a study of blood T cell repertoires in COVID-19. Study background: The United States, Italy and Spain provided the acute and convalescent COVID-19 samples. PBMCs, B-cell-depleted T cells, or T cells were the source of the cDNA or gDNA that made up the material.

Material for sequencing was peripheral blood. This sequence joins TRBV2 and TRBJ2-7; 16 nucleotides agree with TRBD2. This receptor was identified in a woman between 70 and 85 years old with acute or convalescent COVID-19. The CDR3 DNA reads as TGTGCCAGCAGGGGACTAGCGGGGGGGTCCTACGAGCAGTACTTC. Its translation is CASRGLAGGSYEQYF.